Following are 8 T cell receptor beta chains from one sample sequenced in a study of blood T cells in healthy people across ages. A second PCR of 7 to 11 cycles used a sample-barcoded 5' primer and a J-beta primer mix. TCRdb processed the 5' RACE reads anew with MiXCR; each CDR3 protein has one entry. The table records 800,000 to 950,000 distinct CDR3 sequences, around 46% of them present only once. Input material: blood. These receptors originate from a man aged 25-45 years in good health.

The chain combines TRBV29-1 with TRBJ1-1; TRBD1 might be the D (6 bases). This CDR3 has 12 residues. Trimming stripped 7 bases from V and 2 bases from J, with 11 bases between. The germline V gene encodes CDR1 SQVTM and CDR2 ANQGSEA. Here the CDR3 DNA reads TGCAGCGCCGGACAGTTAAACACTGAAGCTTTCTTT. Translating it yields CSAGQLNTEAFF.

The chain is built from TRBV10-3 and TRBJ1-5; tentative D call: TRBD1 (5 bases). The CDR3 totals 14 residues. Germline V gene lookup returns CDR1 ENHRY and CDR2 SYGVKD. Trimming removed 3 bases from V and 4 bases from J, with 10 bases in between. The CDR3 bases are TGTGCCATCAGTGATAAAGCAGGGAATCAGCCCCAGCATTTT. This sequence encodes CAISDKAGNQPQHF.

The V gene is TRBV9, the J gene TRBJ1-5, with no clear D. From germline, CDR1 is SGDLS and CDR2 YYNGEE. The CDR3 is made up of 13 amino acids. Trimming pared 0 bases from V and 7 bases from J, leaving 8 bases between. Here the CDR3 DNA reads TGTGCCAGCAGCGTAGAAGGGATGCAGCCCCAGCATTTT. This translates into CASSVEGMQPQHF. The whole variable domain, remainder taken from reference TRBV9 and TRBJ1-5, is DSGVTQTPKHLITATGQRVTLRCSPRSGDLSVYWYQQSLDQGLQFLIQYYNGEERAKGNILERFSAQQFPDLHSELNLSSLELGDSALYFCASSVEGMQPQHFGDGTRLSIL.

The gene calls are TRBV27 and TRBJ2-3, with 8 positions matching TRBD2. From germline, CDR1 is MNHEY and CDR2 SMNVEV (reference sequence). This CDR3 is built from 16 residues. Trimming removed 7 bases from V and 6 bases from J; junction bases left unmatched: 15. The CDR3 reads CASTTLLSGRKDTQYF. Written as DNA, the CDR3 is TGTGCCAGCACCACACTACTAAGCGGGAGAAAGGATACGCAGTATTTT.

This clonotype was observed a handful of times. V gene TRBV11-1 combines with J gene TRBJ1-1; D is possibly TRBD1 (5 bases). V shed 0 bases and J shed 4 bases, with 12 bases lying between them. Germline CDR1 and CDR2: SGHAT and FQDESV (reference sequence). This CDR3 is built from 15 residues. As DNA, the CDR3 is TGTGCCAGCAGCTTAGCGGGGGATCGTGGCACTGAAGCTTTCTTT. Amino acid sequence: CASSLAGDRGTEAFF.

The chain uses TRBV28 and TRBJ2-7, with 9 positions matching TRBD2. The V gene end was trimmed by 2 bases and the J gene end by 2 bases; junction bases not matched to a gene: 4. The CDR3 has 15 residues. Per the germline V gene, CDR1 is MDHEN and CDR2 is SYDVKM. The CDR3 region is CASSLPTSGTYEQYF. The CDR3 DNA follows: TGTGCCAGCAGTTTACCGACTAGCGGCACCTACGAGCAGTACTTC.

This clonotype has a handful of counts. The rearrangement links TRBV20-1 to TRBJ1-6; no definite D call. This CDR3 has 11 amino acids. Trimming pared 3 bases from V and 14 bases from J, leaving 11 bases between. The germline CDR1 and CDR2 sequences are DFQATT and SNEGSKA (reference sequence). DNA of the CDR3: TGCAGTGCTAGTTTCGGTGGCACCCTCCACTTT. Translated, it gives CSASFGGTLHF.

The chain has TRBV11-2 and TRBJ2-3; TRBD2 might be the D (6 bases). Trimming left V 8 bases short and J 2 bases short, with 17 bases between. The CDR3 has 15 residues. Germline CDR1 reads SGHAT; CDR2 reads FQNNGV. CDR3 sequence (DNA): TGTGCCAGCGTCCGGGACGGGGGAACCACAGATACGCAGTATTTT. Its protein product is CASVRDGGTTDTQYF.